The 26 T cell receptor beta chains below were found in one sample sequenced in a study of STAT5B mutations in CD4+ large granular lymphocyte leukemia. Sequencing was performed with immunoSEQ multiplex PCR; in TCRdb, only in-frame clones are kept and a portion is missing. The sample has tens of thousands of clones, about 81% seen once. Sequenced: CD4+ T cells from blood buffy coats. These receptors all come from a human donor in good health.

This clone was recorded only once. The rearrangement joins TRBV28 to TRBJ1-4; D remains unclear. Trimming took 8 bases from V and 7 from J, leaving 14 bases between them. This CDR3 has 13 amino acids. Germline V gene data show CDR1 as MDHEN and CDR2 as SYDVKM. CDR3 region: CASLGEVVEKLFF. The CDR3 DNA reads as TGTGCCAGCCTTGGGGAGGTGGTTGAAAAACTGTTTTTT.

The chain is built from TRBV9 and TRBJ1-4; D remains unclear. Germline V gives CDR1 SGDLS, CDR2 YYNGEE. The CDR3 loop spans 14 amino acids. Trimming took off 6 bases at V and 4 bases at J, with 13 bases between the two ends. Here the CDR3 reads CASNAGRINEKLFF. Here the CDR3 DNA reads TGTGCCAGCAACGCCGGACGGATTAATGAAAAACTGTTTTTT.

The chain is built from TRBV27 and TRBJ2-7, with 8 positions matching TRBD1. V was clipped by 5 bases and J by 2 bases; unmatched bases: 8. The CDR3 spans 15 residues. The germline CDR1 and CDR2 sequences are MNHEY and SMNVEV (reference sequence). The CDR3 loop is CASSPPGQGPYEQYF. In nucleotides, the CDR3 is TGTGCCAGCAGTCCTCCCGGACAGGGACCCTACGAGCAGTACTTC.

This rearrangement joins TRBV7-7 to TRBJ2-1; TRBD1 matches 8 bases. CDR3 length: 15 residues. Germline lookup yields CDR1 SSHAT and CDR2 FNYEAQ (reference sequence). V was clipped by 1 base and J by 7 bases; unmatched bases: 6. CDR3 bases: TGTGCCAGCAGCTTAGTTGAGACAGGGGTAAATGAGCAGTTCTTC. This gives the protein CASSLVETGVNEQFF.

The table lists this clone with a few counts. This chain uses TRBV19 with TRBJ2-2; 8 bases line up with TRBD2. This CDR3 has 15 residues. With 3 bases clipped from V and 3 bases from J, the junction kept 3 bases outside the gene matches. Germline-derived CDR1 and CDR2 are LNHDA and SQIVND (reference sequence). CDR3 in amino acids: CASSMWREDTGELFF. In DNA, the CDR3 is TGTGCCAGTAGTATGTGGCGGGAGGACACCGGGGAGCTGTTTTTT.

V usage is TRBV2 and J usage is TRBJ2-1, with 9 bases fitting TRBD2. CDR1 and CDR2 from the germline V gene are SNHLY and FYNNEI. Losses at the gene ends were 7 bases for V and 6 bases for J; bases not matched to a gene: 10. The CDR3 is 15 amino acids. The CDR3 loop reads CASIRDSGGSNEQFF. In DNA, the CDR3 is TGTGCCAGCATCCGAGATAGCGGGGGATCCAATGAGCAGTTCTTC.

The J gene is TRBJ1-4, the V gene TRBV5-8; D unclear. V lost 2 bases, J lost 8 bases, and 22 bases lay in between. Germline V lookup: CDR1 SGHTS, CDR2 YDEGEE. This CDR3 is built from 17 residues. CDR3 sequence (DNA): TGTGCCAGCAGCTTTCAAGTGGCGGGTGTAGTTCGGGAAAAACTGTTTTTT. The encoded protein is CASSFQVAGVVREKLFF.

CDR3 residues: CASSQGRGGQETQYF. In nucleotides, the CDR3 is TGTGCCAGCAGCCAAGGCCGCGGGGGGCAAGAGACCCAGTACTTC. This chain uses TRBV4-2 with TRBJ2-5; 8 nucleotides align to TRBD2. The CDR3 is 15 residues long. The junction had 3 bases not matched to a gene; V was cut back by 1 base and J by 2 bases. CDR1 and CDR2 from the germline V gene are LGHNA and YNFKEQ.

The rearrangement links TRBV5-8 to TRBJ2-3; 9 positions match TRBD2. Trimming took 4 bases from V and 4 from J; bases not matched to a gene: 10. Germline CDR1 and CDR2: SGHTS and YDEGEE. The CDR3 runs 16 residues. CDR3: CASSKTGTSLADTQYF. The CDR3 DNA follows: TGTGCCAGCAGCAAAACCGGGACTAGCTTAGCAGATACGCAGTATTTT.

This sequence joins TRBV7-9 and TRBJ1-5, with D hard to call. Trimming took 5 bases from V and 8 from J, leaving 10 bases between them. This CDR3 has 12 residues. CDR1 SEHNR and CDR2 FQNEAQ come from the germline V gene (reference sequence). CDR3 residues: CASSPLFEPQHF. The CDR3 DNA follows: TGTGCCAGCAGCCCACTCTTTGAGCCCCAGCATTTT.

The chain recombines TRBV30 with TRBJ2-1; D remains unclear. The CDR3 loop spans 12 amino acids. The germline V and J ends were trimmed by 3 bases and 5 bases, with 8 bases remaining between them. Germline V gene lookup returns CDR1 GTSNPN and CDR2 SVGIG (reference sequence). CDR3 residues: CAWRLVHNEQFF. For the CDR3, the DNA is TGTGCCTGGAGGCTTGTGCACAATGAGCAGTTCTTC.

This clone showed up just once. The CDR3 here is CASEAPRVTGELFF. CDR3 in DNA: TGTGCCAGCGAGGCCCCCCGGGTCACCGGGGAGCTGTTTTTT. The gene calls are TRBV7-8 and TRBJ2-2; D is unresolved. With 8 bases removed from V and 4 bases from J, the gap between germline ends came to 14 bases. Germline V gives CDR1 SGHVS, CDR2 FQNEAQ. This CDR3 has 14 amino acids.

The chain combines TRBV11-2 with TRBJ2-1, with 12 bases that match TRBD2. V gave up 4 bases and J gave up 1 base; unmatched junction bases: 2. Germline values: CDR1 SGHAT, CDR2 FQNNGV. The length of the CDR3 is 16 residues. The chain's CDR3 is CASSSGLAGSYNEQFF. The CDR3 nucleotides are TGTGCCAGCAGCTCCGGACTAGCGGGGTCCTACAATGAGCAGTTCTTC.

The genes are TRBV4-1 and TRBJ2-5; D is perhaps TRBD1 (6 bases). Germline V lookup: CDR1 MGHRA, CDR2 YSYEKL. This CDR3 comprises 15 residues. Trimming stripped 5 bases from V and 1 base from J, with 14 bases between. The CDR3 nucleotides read TGCGCCAGCAGCTTTCGGACAGACCGCCAAGAGACCCAGTACTTC. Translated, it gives CASSFRTDRQETQYF.

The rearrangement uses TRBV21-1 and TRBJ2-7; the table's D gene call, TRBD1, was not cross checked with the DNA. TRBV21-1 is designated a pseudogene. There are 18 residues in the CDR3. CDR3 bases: TGTGCCAGCAGCAAAGGTCTCTGGGAGGGACAGGGCCTCTACGAGCAGTACTTC. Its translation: CASSKGLWEGQGLYEQYF.

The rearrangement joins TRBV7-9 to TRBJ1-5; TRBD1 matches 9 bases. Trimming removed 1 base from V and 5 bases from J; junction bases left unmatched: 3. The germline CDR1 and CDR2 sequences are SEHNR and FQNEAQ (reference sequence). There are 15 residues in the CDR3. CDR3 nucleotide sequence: TGTGCCAGCAGCTTAGGCGGGACAGGGTATCAGCCCCAGCATTTT. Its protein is CASSLGGTGYQPQHF.

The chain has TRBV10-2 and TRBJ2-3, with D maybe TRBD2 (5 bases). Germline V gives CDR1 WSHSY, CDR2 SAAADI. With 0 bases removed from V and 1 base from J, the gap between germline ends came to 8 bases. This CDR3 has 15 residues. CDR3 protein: CASSESGVGTDTQYF. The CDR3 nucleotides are TGCGCCAGCAGTGAGTCGGGAGTGGGCACAGATACGCAGTATTTT.

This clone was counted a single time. The CDR3 bases are TGTGCCAGCAGCGACACAGATACGCAGTATTTT. Translation: CASSDTDTQYF. The chain is built from TRBV6-6 and TRBJ2-3; no definite D call. The CDR3 loop spans 11 amino acids. V gave up 6 bases and J gave up 2 bases, with 3 bases separating them. Germline V CDR1 and CDR2: MNHNY, SVGAGI (reference sequence).

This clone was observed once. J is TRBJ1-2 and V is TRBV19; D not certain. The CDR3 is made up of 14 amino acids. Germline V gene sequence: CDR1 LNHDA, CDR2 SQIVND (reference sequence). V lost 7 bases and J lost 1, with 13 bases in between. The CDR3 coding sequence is TGTGCCAGTACCCCGGAGGGCGTTAACTATGGCTACACCTTC. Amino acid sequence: CASTPEGVNYGYTF.

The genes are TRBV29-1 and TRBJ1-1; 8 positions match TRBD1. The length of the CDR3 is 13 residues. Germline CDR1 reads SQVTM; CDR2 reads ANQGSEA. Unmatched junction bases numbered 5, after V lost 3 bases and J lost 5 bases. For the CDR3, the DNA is TGCAGCGTTGAGACAGGGGTCGAAACTGAAGCTTTCTTT. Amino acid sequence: CSVETGVETEAFF.

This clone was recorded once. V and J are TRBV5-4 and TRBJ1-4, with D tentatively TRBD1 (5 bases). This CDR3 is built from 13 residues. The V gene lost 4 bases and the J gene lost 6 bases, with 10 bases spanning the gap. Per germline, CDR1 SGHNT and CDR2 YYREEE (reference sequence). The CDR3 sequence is CASSQMGDEKLFF. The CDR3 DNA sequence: TGTGCCAGCAGCCAAATGGGGGATGAAAAACTGTTTTTT.

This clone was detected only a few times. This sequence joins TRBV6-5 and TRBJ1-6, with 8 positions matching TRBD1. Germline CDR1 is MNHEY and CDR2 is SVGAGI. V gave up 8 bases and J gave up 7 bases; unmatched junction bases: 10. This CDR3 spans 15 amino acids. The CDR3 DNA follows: TGTGCCAGCGCACGTGACAGGGGAGCAAATTCACCCCTCCACTTT. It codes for CASARDRGANSPLHF.

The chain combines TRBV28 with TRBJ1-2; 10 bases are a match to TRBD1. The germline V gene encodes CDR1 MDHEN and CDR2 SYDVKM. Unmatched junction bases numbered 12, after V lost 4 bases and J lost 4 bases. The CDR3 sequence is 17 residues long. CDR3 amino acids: CASSSPTGGQPFYGYTF. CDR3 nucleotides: TGTGCCAGCAGTTCGCCGACAGGGGGCCAACCTTTCTATGGCTACACCTTC.

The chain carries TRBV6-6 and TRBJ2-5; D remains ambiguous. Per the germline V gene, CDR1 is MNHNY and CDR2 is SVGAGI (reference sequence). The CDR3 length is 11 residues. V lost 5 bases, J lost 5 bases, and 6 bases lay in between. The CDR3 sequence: CASSPSETQYF. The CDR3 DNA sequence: TGTGCCAGCAGTCCTTCGGAGACCCAGTACTTC.

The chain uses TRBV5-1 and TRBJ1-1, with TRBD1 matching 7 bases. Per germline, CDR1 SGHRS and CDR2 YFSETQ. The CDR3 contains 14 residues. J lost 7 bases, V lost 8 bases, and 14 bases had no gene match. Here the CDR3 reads CASVKGQGEVEAFF. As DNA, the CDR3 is TGCGCCAGTGTAAAGGGGCAGGGGGAGGTTGAAGCTTTCTTT.

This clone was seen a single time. The CDR3 DNA is TGTGCCAGCAGCGTCGAAGGGCTCGATACTGAAGCTTTCTTT. This translates into CASSVEGLDTEAFF. The chain carries TRBV9 and TRBJ1-1, with no clear D. Trimming pared 2 bases from V and 5 bases from J, leaving 13 bases between. CDR1 is SGDLS and CDR2 is YYNGEE in the germline V gene. The CDR3 sequence is 14 residues long.